These T cell receptor beta chains were read from a single sample in a study of PD-1 blockade in classical Hodgkin lymphoma. TCRdb's table, derived via immunoSEQ multiplex PCR, lists solely in-frame clones and lacks some. The sample has about 39,000 clones; 78% are singletons. The sample here was peripheral blood mononuclear cells (PBMCs), taken before the fourth cycle of nivolumab. The receptors were gathered from a human donor with classical Hodgkin lymphoma. The CDR3 runs from the conserved cysteine through the conserved F or W. Fields, in order: J gene, clone size, V gene, D gene, CDR3 DNA, CDR3 protein. The D gene is left open where the match is weak. Expanded clones get a size class; other rows say once, few or many, or leave the size out.

J gene: TRBJ1-1; clone size: .; V gene: TRBV6-5; D gene: .; CDR3 DNA: TGTGCCAGCTCGACACGGTTGAACACTGAAGCTTTCTTT; CDR3 protein: CASSTRLNTEAFF
J gene: TRBJ2-7; clone size: .; V gene: TRBV11-1; D gene: TRBD1; CDR3 DNA: TGTGCCAGCAGCGCCCGGGACAGGGTAACCGAGCAGTACTTC; CDR3 protein: CASSARDRVTEQYF
J gene: TRBJ1-4; clone size: .; V gene: TRBV7-8; D gene: .; CDR3 DNA: TGTGCCAGCAGCTTAAATATCGGATCTAATGAAAAACTGTTTTTT; CDR3 protein: CASSLNIGSNEKLFF
J gene: TRBJ1-4; clone size: .; V gene: TRBV7-9; D gene: .; CDR3 DNA: TGTGCCAGCAGCTTAGCGGACCGCGAAAAACTGTTTTTT; CDR3 protein: CASSLADREKLFF
J gene: TRBJ1-2; clone size: .; V gene: TRBV4-3; D gene: .; CDR3 DNA: TGCGCCAGCAGCCACCTACAAGAAGCTAACTATGGCTACACCTTC; CDR3 protein: CASSHLQEANYGYTF
J gene: TRBJ1-2; clone size: .; V gene: TRBV28; D gene: .; CDR3 DNA: TGTGCCAGCAGTTTAACCGGACCCATGCTAGTAGGCTACACCTTC; CDR3 protein: CASSLTGPMLVGYTF
J gene: TRBJ1-5; clone size: .; V gene: TRBV19; D gene: TRBD1; CDR3 DNA: TGTGCCAGTAGCCCCACAGGGGGTAATCAGCCCCAGCATTTT; CDR3 protein: CASSPTGGNQPQHF
J gene: TRBJ1-4; clone size: once; V gene: TRBV4-2; D gene: TRBD1; CDR3 DNA: TGTGCCAGCAGCCAAACGGGACAGGAAAAACTGTTTTTT; CDR3 protein: CASSQTGQEKLFF
J gene: TRBJ1-3; clone size: .; V gene: TRBV5-1; D gene: .; CDR3 DNA: TGCGCCAGCACGGACAGCTCTGGAAACACCATATATTTT; CDR3 protein: CASTDSSGNTIYF
J gene: TRBJ1-5; clone size: .; V gene: TRBV2; D gene: TRBD1; CDR3 DNA: TGTGCCAGCAGTCTAGACAGGGTGGCTCAGCCCCAGCATTTT; CDR3 protein: CASSLDRVAQPQHF
J gene: TRBJ2-2; clone size: .; V gene: TRBV19; D gene: .; CDR3 DNA: TGTGCCAGTAGTATCACGGCCCTACGGGTCGGGGAGCTGTTTTTT; CDR3 protein: CASSITALRVGELFF
J gene: TRBJ2-5; clone size: .; V gene: TRBV5-1; D gene: .; CDR3 DNA: TGCGCCAGCAGCTTGGGGGACCAATTCCCCGTAGAGACCCAGTACTTC; CDR3 protein: CASSLGDQFPVETQYF
J gene: TRBJ1-4; clone size: .; V gene: TRBV15; D gene: .; CDR3 DNA: TGTGCCACCAGCAGAGATATAGTCCTAGGGTATGAGGAAAAACTGTTTTTT; CDR3 protein: CATSRDIVLGYEEKLFF
J gene: TRBJ1-4; clone size: .; V gene: TRBV18; D gene: TRBD1; CDR3 DNA: TGTGCCAGCTCGCGCGGGGCAGGGACAGGAAATGAAAAACTGTTTTTT; CDR3 protein: CASSRGAGTGNEKLFF
J gene: TRBJ2-2; clone size: .; V gene: TRBV2; D gene: .; CDR3 DNA: TGTGCCAGCAGTGAATTCAGGCACACCGGGGAGCTGTTTTTT; CDR3 protein: CASSEFRHTGELFF
J gene: TRBJ1-4; clone size: .; V gene: TRBV6-5; D gene: TRBD1; CDR3 DNA: TGTGCCAGCAGTTACTCACCAACAGGGGCGGGTGAAAAACTGTTTTTT; CDR3 protein: CASSYSPTGAGEKLFF
J gene: TRBJ1-1; clone size: .; V gene: TRBV2; D gene: .; CDR3 DNA: TGTGCCAGCCAGGACCGACGGGGGCCGAACACTGAAGCTTTCTTT; CDR3 protein: CASQDRRGPNTEAFF
J gene: TRBJ2-1; clone size: .; V gene: TRBV4-3; D gene: .; CDR3 DNA: TGCGCCAGCAGCCAACTTACAGGACTGGCCTACAATGAGCAGTTCTTC; CDR3 protein: CASSQLTGLAYNEQFF
J gene: TRBJ1-2; clone size: .; V gene: TRBV27; D gene: .; CDR3 DNA: TGTGCCAGCAGCTCCCCCAGGACGGGAAACTATGGCTACACCTTC; CDR3 protein: CASSSPRTGNYGYTF
J gene: TRBJ1-5; clone size: .; V gene: TRBV18; D gene: TRBD1; CDR3 DNA: TGTGCCAGCTCACAGGACAGGGGGTATAGCAATCAGCCCCAGCATTTT; CDR3 protein: CASSQDRGYSNQPQHF
J gene: TRBJ2-2; clone size: .; V gene: TRBV25-1; D gene: .; CDR3 DNA: TGTGCCAGCAGTGAAATAGGTGGGGAGAACACCGGGGAGCTGTTTTTT; CDR3 protein: CASSEIGGENTGELFF
J gene: TRBJ2-3; clone size: .; V gene: TRBV11-2; D gene: .; CDR3 DNA: TGTGCCAGCAGCTTATACGGGGGCACAGATACGCAGTATTTT; CDR3 protein: CASSLYGGTDTQYF
J gene: TRBJ2-3; clone size: .; V gene: TRBV29-1; D gene: TRBD1; CDR3 DNA: TGCAGCGTTGTCTCGACAGGGAACACGCAGTATTTT; CDR3 protein: CSVVSTGNTQYF
J gene: TRBJ2-5; clone size: few; V gene: TRBV2; D gene: .; CDR3 DNA: TGTGCCAGCAGTGTGGATTACTCAGAGACCCAGTACTTC; CDR3 protein: CASSVDYSETQYF
J gene: TRBJ1-2; clone size: .; V gene: TRBV6-5; D gene: TRBD1; CDR3 DNA: TGTGCCAGCAGTTACTCCGGACAGGGGGCGCTTTATGGCTACACCTTC; CDR3 protein: CASSYSGQGALYGYTF
J gene: TRBJ1-1; clone size: .; V gene: TRBV4-3; D gene: .; CDR3 DNA: TGCGCCAGCAGCCAAGGAATCGACCGAGAGACTGAAGCTTTCTTT; CDR3 protein: CASSQGIDRETEAFF
J gene: TRBJ1-6; clone size: few; V gene: TRBV30; D gene: TRBD1; CDR3 DNA: TGTGCCCGTGGACAAGGGGGCTCACCCCTCCACTTT; CDR3 protein: CARGQGGSPLHF
J gene: TRBJ2-7; clone size: .; V gene: TRBV18; D gene: .; CDR3 DNA: TGTGCCAGCTCACTCGGACAGTACGAGCAGTACTTC; CDR3 protein: CASSLGQYEQYF
J gene: TRBJ2-2; clone size: .; V gene: TRBV6-5; D gene: .; CDR3 DNA: TGTGCCAGCAGTTACGTGGGTCGAGCCGGGGAGCTGTTTTTT; CDR3 protein: CASSYVGRAGELFF
J gene: TRBJ1-2; clone size: .; V gene: TRBV6-5; D gene: .; CDR3 DNA: TGTGCCAGCAGTTACAGTTCCGGTGGCTACACCTTC; CDR3 protein: CASSYSSGGYTF
J gene: TRBJ1-2; clone size: .; V gene: TRBV25-1; D gene: TRBD1; CDR3 DNA: TGTGCCAGCAGTGAACAGGGGGCGCATGGCTACACCTTC; CDR3 protein: CASSEQGAHGYTF
J gene: TRBJ1-2; clone size: .; V gene: TRBV9; D gene: .; CDR3 DNA: TGTGCCAGCAGCGTAGACAGCTCCTATGGCTACACCTTC; CDR3 protein: CASSVDSSYGYTF
J gene: TRBJ2-7; clone size: .; V gene: TRBV5-4; D gene: TRBD1; CDR3 DNA: TGTGCCAGCAGACCCGATGCCGGGACAGATTACGAGCAGTACTTC; CDR3 protein: CASRPDAGTDYEQYF
J gene: TRBJ2-2; clone size: .; V gene: TRBV5-1; D gene: .; CDR3 DNA: TGCGCCAGCAGCTTGGCCGGGGGGCAAGTAACCGGGGAGCTGTTTTTT; CDR3 protein: CASSLAGGQVTGELFF
J gene: TRBJ1-4; clone size: .; V gene: TRBV7-2; D gene: .; CDR3 DNA: TGTGCCAGCAGGTCTGTGGGAACAACTAATGAAAAACTGTTTTTT; CDR3 protein: CASRSVGTTNEKLFF
J gene: TRBJ2-7; clone size: once; V gene: TRBV28; D gene: .; CDR3 DNA: TGTGCCAGCAGTTCGACGAAACAGGGCCCCCACTACGAGCAGTACTTC; CDR3 protein: CASSSTKQGPHYEQYF
J gene: TRBJ1-4; clone size: .; V gene: TRBV5-6; D gene: .; CDR3 DNA: TGTGCCAGCAGCTACTTTGCGGGAGGAGGTCCAACTAATGAAAAACTGTTTTTT; CDR3 protein: CASSYFAGGGPTNEKLFF
J gene: TRBJ2-3; clone size: .; V gene: TRBV19; D gene: .; CDR3 DNA: TGTGCCAGTAGTATCTCCCGGTTCACAGATACGCAGTATTTT; CDR3 protein: CASSISRFTDTQYF
J gene: TRBJ2-5; clone size: .; V gene: TRBV4-3; D gene: TRBD2; CDR3 DNA: TGCGCCAGCAGCCAAGAGTCTAGCGGGGGGGCCGGAGAGACCCAGTACTTC; CDR3 protein: CASSQESSGGAGETQYF